These 30 T cell receptor beta chains were sequenced from one sample in a study of T cells in Graves' hyperthyroidism and ophthalmopathy. Using RNA transcripts as the source, TCR beta CDR3 regions were amplified. The HTBI primer set was used in a first-round RT-PCR of the TCR CDR3. TCRdb analysed the multiplex PCR reads with MiXCR anew, one entry per CDR3 protein. The profile covers fewer than 750,000 distinct CDR3 sequences, with around 13% appearing a single time and around 12% taken by the ten largest. The sequencing input was blood. The receptor set was obtained from a woman between 50 and 59 years old with Graves' ophthalmopathy.

At least ten counts were recorded for this clonotype. This chain joins TRBV11-2 and TRBJ2-1; 7 positions match TRBD2. CDR3 length: 12 residues. CDR1 SGHAT and CDR2 FQNNGV come from the germline V gene. J gave up 5 bases and V 6 bases, and 1 base lay outside the gene matches. In nucleotides, the CDR3 is TGTGCCAGCAGGGGGGGGAACAATGAGCAGTTCTTC. Amino acids: CASRGGNNEQFF.

This clonotype was observed at least ten times. The V and J genes are TRBV20-1 and TRBJ2-1, with a possible D match to TRBD2 (6 bases). Per the germline V gene, CDR1 is DFQATT and CDR2 is SNEGSKA (reference sequence). Trimming removed 6 bases from V and 8 bases from J, with 20 bases in between. The CDR3 spans 14 residues. CDR3 amino acids: CSANHGRGTDEQFF. The CDR3 bases are TGCAGTGCCAATCATGGACGGGGGACGGATGAGCAGTTCTTC.

Note on this clonotype: A read error may explain this, as a much larger clone is one base away. The rearrangement links TRBV6-2 or TRBV6-3 to TRBJ2-2, with D tentatively TRBD1 (6 bases). The germline V gene has CDR1 MNHEY and CDR2 SVGEGT. The germline V and J ends were trimmed by 6 bases and 9 bases, with 14 bases remaining between them. The CDR3 extends over 13 amino acids. CDR3 region: CASRPQGSRELFF. For the CDR3, the DNA is TGTGCCAGCAGACCCCAGGGGTCCCGGGAGCTGTTTTTT.

V and J are TRBV14 and TRBJ1-5; D is undetermined. The CDR3 is 15 residues long. The germline CDR1 and CDR2 sequences are SGHDN and FVKESK. The V and J ends lost 4 bases and 2 bases respectively, with 12 bases between them. The CDR3 here is CASSRSGSRNQPQHF. CDR3 DNA: TGTGCCAGCAGCCGGTCGGGTTCTCGCAATCAGCCCCAGCATTTT. The entire variable domain, with the rest obtained from reference TRBV14 and TRBJ1-5, is as follows: EAGVTQFPSHSVIEKGQTVTLRCDPISGHDNLYWYRRVMGKEIKFLLHFVKESKQDESGMPNNRFLAERTGGTYSTLKVQPAELEDSGVYFCASSRSGSRNQPQHFGDGTRLSIL.

The rearrangement uses TRBV18 and TRBJ2-3, with D perhaps matching TRBD2 (6 bases). CDR3 length: 16 residues. Germline V gene data show CDR1 as KGHSH and CDR2 as LQKENI. Trimming removed 4 bases at V and 6 bases at J, with 20 bases between. The CDR3 is CASSLKSSEFTDTQYF. The CDR3 nucleotides are TGTGCCAGCTCACTCAAGTCTAGCGAGTTTACGGATACGCAGTATTTT.

This clonotype was detected only a few times. V and J are TRBV19 and TRBJ2-1, with 11 bases aligning to TRBD2. Germline CDR1 is LNHDA and CDR2 is SQIVND (reference sequence). Trimming removed 5 bases from V and 7 bases from J; junction bases left unmatched: 10. The CDR3 is made up of 16 amino acids. The CDR3 here is CASSPGLAGFANEQFF. DNA for the CDR3: TGTGCCAGTAGTCCTGGACTAGCGGGCTTTGCTAATGAGCAGTTCTTC.

Ten or more counts support this clonotype. The genes are TRBV10-3 and TRBJ1-1, with D possibly being TRBD1 (5 bases). V dropped 6 bases and J dropped 1 base, with 6 bases sitting between them. The CDR3 totals 12 residues. CDR1 is ENHRY and CDR2 is SYGVKD in the germline V gene. The CDR3 nucleotides read TGTGCCATCAGGGGGGGGAACACTGAAGCTTTCTTT. Translated, it gives CAIRGGNTEAFF.

This clonotype has ten or more counts. The J gene is TRBJ2-2, the V gene TRBV20-1; TRBD2 is a possible D gene (6 bases). V was trimmed by 6 bases and J by 8 bases, leaving 19 bases between them. The CDR3 runs 14 residues. Per the germline V gene, CDR1 is DFQATT and CDR2 is SNEGSKA (reference sequence). The CDR3 region is CSATPGLPRGELFF. The DNA of the CDR3 is TGCAGTGCCACCCCGGGACTGCCGAGGGGGGAGCTGTTTTTT.

This clonotype has ten or more counts. The chain carries TRBV27 and TRBJ1-1; the D is unclear. V dropped 6 bases and J dropped 1 base, with 9 bases sitting between them. The CDR3 extends over 13 amino acids. CDR1 is MNHEY and CDR2 is SMNVEV in the germline V gene (reference sequence). The CDR3 sequence is CASSLFRNTEAFF. Here the CDR3 DNA reads TGTGCCAGCAGCCTCTTTCGGAACACTGAAGCTTTCTTT.

In nucleotides, the CDR3 is TGTGCCAGCAGCCCATTCGAGGCTAGCGGGAGGGGGCGTCAAGAGACCCAGTACTTC. Translating gives CASSPFEASGRGRQETQYF. The chain joins TRBV4-2 to TRBJ2-5, with TRBD2 matching 12 bases. Germline CDR1 LGHNA, CDR2 YNFKEQ. V shed 4 bases, J shed 2 bases, and the junction held 14 bases outside the gene matches. There are 19 residues in the CDR3.

The chain recombines TRBV27 with TRBJ2-7, with 9 positions matching TRBD1. Germline lookup yields CDR1 MNHEY and CDR2 SMNVEV (reference sequence). The length of the CDR3 is 14 residues. J lost 4 bases, V lost 4 bases, and 5 bases had no gene match. CDR3 amino acids: CASSSWDREYEQYF. CDR3 DNA: TGTGCCAGCAGTTCCTGGGACAGGGAGTACGAGCAGTACTTC.

This clonotype was detected ten times or more. The chain is built from TRBV5-1 and TRBJ2-1; D unclear. The germline V and J ends were trimmed by 2 bases and 5 bases, with 14 bases remaining between them. The CDR3 spans 15 residues. Germline V gene data show CDR1 as SGHRS and CDR2 as YFSETQ. CDR3 DNA: TGCGCCAGCAGCTTCGGTCAGTGGATAGACAATGAGCAGTTCTTC. This gives the protein CASSFGQWIDNEQFF.

The rearrangement joins TRBV7-9 to TRBJ2-3, with D maybe TRBD1 (6 bases). Looked up from germline, CDR1 is SEHNR and CDR2 is FQNEAQ (reference sequence). CDR3 length: 14 residues. V was pared by 6 bases and J by 2 bases, with 12 bases between. DNA for the CDR3: TGTGCCAGCAGACCCGGGACAACCACAGATACGCAGTATTTT. It specifies CASRPGTTTDTQYF.

This clonotype occurred many times. This chain links TRBV6-5 with TRBJ2-3; no reliable D call. Trimming took off 2 bases at V and 0 bases at J, with 6 bases between the two ends. The CDR3 totals 14 residues. CDR1 is MNHEY and CDR2 is SVGAGI in the germline V gene. CDR3 sequence (DNA): TGTGCCAGCAGTTACATACCAAGCACAGATACGCAGTATTTT. It yields the protein CASSYIPSTDTQYF.

About this clonotype: One end of the junction varies from germline; a read error may be responsible. The chain employs TRBV20-1 and TRBJ2-1, with 10 bases lining up with TRBD2. Germline V gives CDR1 DFQATT, CDR2 SNEGSKA (reference sequence). This CDR3 spans 15 amino acids. CDR3 sequence reads: CSAPAASGRANEEFF. The DNA of the CDR3 is TGCAGTGCGCCGGCGGCAAGCGGGAGGGCCAATGAGGAGTTCTTC.

This clonotype was observed many times. The rearrangement uses TRBV5-1 and TRBJ2-7; no clear D. Germline CDR1 SGHRS, CDR2 YFSETQ. CDR3 length: 14 amino acids. V dropped 1 base and J dropped 0 bases, with 8 bases sitting between them. Written as DNA, the CDR3 is TGCGCCAGCAGCTTGTACGGCGACTCCTACGAGCAGTACTTC. Protein: CASSLYGDSYEQYF.

This clonotype occurred many times. V and J are TRBV10-3 and TRBJ2-7; 10 bases line up with TRBD1. This CDR3 region has 15 residues. Per the germline V gene, CDR1 is ENHRY and CDR2 is SYGVKD. V lost 3 bases, J lost 5 bases, and 7 bases stayed unmatched. CDR3 loop: CAISDQTGGMDEQYF. The CDR3 nucleotides read TGTGCCATCAGTGACCAGACAGGGGGCATGGACGAGCAGTACTTC.

This clonotype was observed a handful of times. The chain has TRBV2 and TRBJ2-1; TRBD2 agrees at 8 bases. CDR1 and CDR2 (germline): SNHLY, FYNNEI. The CDR3 totals 14 residues. Germline trimming cut 5 bases from V and 5 bases from J; bases unmatched to any gene: 5. The CDR3 DNA reads TGTGCCAGCAGTCCGGGAGGGATAGACAATGAGCAGTTCTTC. Protein: CASSPGGIDNEQFF. Supplemented by reference TRBV2 and TRBJ2-1, the full variable domain reads EPEVTQTPSHQVTQMGQEVILRCVPISNHLYFYWYRQILGQKVEFLVSFYNNEISEKSEIFDDQFSVERPDGSNFTLKIRSTKLEDSAMYFCASSPGGIDNEQFFGPGTRLTVL.

The V call is TRBV6-1, the J call TRBJ2-1; 9 positions agree with TRBD2. CDR1 MNHNS and CDR2 SASEGT come from the germline V gene. After removal of 6 bases from V and 14 bases from J, the junction contained 17 bases not matched to a gene. CDR3 length: 15 residues. The CDR3 nucleotides read TGTGCCAGCAGCCCCGGACTAGCGAGTGGGTTGAATGAGTTCTTC. This codes for CASSPGLASGLNEFF.

The chain couples TRBV28 to TRBJ1-1, with D tentatively TRBD1 (5 bases). The length of the CDR3 is 15 residues. The germline V gene encodes CDR1 MDHEN and CDR2 SYDVKM. V was clipped by 7 bases and J by 4 bases, with 19 bases between them. The CDR3 sequence: CASIETGVGTTEAFF. CDR3 bases: TGTGCCAGCATCGAGACGGGGGTAGGGACCACTGAAGCTTTCTTT.

Ten or more counts support this clonotype. The chain recombines TRBV18 with TRBJ1-3, with a possible D match to TRBD1 (5 bases). Germline CDR1 KGHSH, CDR2 LQKENI. The CDR3 extends over 15 amino acids. With 2 bases removed from V and 0 bases from J, the gap between germline ends came to 8 bases. CDR3 sequence reads: CASSPRDSSGNTIYF. Here the CDR3 DNA reads TGTGCCAGCTCACCAAGAGACAGCTCTGGAAACACCATATATTTT. The whole variable domain, filled in from reference TRBV18 and TRBJ1-3, reads NAGVMQNPRHLVRRRGQEARLRCSPMKGHSHVYWYRQLPEEGLKFMVYLQKENIIDESGMPKERFSAEFPKEGPSILRIQQVVRGDSAAYFCASSPRDSSGNTIYFGEGSWLTVV.

This clonotype appeared many times. V usage is TRBV28 and J usage is TRBJ2-7, with 8 bases identical to TRBD1. The V gene's germline CDR1 is MDHEN and CDR2 SYDVKM. The CDR3 has 13 residues. Germline trimming cut 6 bases from V and 3 bases from J; bases unmatched to any gene: 4. The CDR3 region has the DNA TGTGCCAGCAGACGGGACAGGAGCTACGAGCAGTACTTC. This gives the protein CASRRDRSYEQYF.

The chain combines TRBV7-9 with TRBJ1-4; 8 nucleotides align to TRBD1. Germline V gives CDR1 SEHNR, CDR2 FQNEAQ (reference sequence). V was pared by 1 base and J by 5 bases, with 6 bases of the junction left unmatched. This CDR3 spans 16 amino acids. The CDR3 region has the DNA TGTGCCAGCAGCTTAGATTTCGGACAGGGAAATGAAAAACTGTTTTTT. Translation: CASSLDFGQGNEKLFF.

This clonotype was observed at least ten times. The chain carries TRBV20-1 and TRBJ2-7; no clear D gene. The germline V gene has CDR1 DFQATT and CDR2 SNEGSKA (reference sequence). Trimming cost V 3 bases and J 3 bases, with 15 bases left between them. The length of the CDR3 is 14 residues. For the CDR3, the DNA is TGCAGTGCTAGCGGGCGAAAACCTAACTACGAGCAGTACTTC. Translated, it gives CSASGRKPNYEQYF.

The chain couples TRBV7-9 to TRBJ2-1; possible D gene TRBD1, 5 bases. The ends were cut back, 0 bases at V and 9 bases at J, with 12 bases in the middle. Germline V gene sequence: CDR1 SEHNR, CDR2 FQNEAQ (reference sequence). CDR3 size: 14 residues. The CDR3 reads CASSLAGAETEQFF. As DNA, the CDR3 is TGTGCCAGCAGCTTAGCTGGGGCAGAAACTGAGCAGTTCTTC. Variable domain in full (rest from reference TRBV7-9 and TRBJ2-1): DTGVSQNPRHKITKRGQNVTFRCDPISEHNRLYWYRQTLGQGPEFLTYFQNEAQLEKSRLLSDRFSAERPKGSFSTLEIQRTEQGDSAMYLCASSLAGAETEQFFGPGTRLTVL.

This clonotype has just a few counts. The chain employs TRBV14 and TRBJ2-7, with 8 bases aligning to TRBD2. Unmatched junction bases numbered 11, after V lost 1 base and J lost 6 bases. The CDR3 loop spans 16 amino acids. Germline CDR1 and CDR2: SGHDN and FVKESK. The CDR3 spells CASSQGLREGRGEQYF. CDR3 DNA sequence: TGTGCCAGCAGCCAAGGGTTACGGGAGGGCCGTGGCGAGCAGTACTTC.

This clonotype has ten or more counts. This chain connects TRBV7-3 to TRBJ1-2; possibly TRBD1 for D (5 bases). CDR1 and CDR2 from the germline V gene are SGHTA and FQGTGA. The CDR3 extends over 17 amino acids. V lost 0 bases and J 0 bases, leaving 14 bases between the germline ends. The DNA for the CDR3 is TGTGCCAGCAGCTTAACGGGGACGCCCGGGACTAACTATGGCTACACCTTC. Translation gives CASSLTGTPGTNYGYTF.

J is TRBJ1-4 and V is TRBV14; D is perhaps TRBD1 (6 bases). Trimming left V 0 bases short and J 11 bases short, with 19 bases between. CDR3 size: 16 residues. Germline V gene data show CDR1 as SGHDN and CDR2 as FVKESK. The CDR3 loop is CASSQEGDTLPVKLFF. The DNA of the CDR3 is TGTGCCAGCAGCCAAGAGGGGGACACCTTACCTGTTAAACTGTTTTTT.

This clonotype occurred a few times. The chain links TRBV27 to TRBJ1-5; 7 bases align to TRBD1. CDR1 and CDR2 from the germline V gene are MNHEY and SMNVEV (reference sequence). The CDR3 has 15 amino acids. Trimming cost V 5 bases and J 4 bases; bases outside gene matches: 8. The CDR3 nucleotides read TGTGCCAGCAGTCCCTGGGACAGCACAAATCAGCCCCAGCATTTT. Amino acids: CASSPWDSTNQPQHF.

As to this clonotype: This could be a read error, since a much larger clone is one nucleotide away. The V gene is TRBV6-2 or TRBV6-3, the J gene TRBJ1-5; no clear D. This CDR3 contains 16 residues. Germline V gene lookup returns CDR1 MNHEY and CDR2 SVGEGT. Trimming removed 0 bases at V and 0 bases at J, with 9 bases between. In DNA form, the CDR3 reads TGTGCCAGCAGTTACTCCGGCGGCAATAGCAATCAGCCCCAGCATTTT. Its protein product is CASSYSGGNSNQPQHF.